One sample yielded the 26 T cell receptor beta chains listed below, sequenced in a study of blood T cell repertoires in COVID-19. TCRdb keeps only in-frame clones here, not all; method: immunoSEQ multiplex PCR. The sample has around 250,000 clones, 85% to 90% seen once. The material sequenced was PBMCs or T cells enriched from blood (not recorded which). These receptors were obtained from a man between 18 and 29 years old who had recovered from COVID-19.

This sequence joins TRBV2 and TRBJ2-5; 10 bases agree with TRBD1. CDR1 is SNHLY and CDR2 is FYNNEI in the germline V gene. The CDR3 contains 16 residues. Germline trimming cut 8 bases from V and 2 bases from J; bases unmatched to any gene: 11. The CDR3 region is CASSTPRDRGQETQYF. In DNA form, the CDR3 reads TGTGCCAGCTCCACCCCCCGGGACAGGGGTCAAGAGACCCAGTACTTC.

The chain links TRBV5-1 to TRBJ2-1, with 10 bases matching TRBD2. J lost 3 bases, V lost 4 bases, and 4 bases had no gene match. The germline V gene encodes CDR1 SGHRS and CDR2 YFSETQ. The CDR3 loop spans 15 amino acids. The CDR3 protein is CASSPGLADYNEQFF. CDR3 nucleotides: TGCGCCAGCAGCCCAGGACTAGCGGACTACAATGAGCAGTTCTTC.

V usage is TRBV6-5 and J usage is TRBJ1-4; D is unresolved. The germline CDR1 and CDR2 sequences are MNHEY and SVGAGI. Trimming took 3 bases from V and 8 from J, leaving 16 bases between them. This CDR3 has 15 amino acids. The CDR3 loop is CASSYSGSDREKLFF. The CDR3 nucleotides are TGTGCCAGCAGTTATTCGGGGTCGGACCGCGAAAAACTGTTTTTT.

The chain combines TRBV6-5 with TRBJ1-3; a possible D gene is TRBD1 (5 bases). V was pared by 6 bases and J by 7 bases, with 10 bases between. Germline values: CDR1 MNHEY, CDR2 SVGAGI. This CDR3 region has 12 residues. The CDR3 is CASSAGGNTIYF. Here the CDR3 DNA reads TGTGCCAGCAGCGCGGGGGGGAACACCATATATTTT.

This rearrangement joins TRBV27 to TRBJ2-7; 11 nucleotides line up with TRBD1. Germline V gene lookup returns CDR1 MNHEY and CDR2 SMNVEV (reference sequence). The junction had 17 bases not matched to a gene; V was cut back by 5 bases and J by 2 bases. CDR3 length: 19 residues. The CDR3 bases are TGTGCCAGCAGTCCATACCGGGACAGGGGGGGTATCTTTCCCTACGAGCAGTACTTC. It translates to CASSPYRDRGGIFPYEQYF.

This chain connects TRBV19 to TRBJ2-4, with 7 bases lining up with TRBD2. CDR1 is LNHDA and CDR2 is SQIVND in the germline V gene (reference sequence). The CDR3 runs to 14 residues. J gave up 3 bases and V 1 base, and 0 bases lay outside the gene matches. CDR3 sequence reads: CASSIGTSKNIQYF. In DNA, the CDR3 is TGTGCCAGTAGTATAGGGACTAGCAAAAACATTCAGTACTTC. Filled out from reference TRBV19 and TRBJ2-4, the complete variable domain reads DGGITQSPKYLFRKEGQNVTLSCEQNLNHDAMYWYRQDPGQGLRLIYYSQIVNDFQKGDIAEGYSVSREKKESFPLTVTSAQKNPTAFYLCASSIGTSKNIQYFGAGTRLSVL.

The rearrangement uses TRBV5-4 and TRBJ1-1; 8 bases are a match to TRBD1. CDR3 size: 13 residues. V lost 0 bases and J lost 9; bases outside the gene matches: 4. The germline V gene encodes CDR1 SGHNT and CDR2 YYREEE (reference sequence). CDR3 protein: CASSLDGQGKAFF. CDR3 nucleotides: TGTGCCAGCAGCTTGGACGGACAGGGTAAAGCTTTCTTT.

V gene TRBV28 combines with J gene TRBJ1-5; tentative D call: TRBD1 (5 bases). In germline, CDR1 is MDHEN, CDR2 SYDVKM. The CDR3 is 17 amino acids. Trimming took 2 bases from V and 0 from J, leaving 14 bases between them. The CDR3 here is CASSLGGRAYSNQPQHF. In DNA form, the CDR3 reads TGTGCCAGCAGTTTAGGCGGCAGGGCTTATAGCAATCAGCCCCAGCATTTT.

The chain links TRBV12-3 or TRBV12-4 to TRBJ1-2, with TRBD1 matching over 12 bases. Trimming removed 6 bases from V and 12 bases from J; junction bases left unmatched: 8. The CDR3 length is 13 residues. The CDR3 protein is CASRPGTGGMDTF. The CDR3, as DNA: TGTGCCAGCAGGCCGGGGACAGGGGGCATGGACACCTTC.

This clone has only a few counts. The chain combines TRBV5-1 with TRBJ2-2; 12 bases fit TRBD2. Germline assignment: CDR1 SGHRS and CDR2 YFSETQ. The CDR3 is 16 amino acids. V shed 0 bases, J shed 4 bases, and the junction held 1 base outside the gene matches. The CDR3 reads CASSLGLAGATGELFF. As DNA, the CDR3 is TGCGCCAGCAGCTTGGGACTAGCGGGAGCCACCGGGGAGCTGTTTTTT.

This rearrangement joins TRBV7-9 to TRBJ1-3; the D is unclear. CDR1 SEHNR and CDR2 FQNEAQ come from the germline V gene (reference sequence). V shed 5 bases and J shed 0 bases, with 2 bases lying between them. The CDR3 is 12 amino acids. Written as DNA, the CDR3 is TGTGCCAGCAGCCTCTCTGGAAACACCATATATTTT. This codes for CASSLSGNTIYF.

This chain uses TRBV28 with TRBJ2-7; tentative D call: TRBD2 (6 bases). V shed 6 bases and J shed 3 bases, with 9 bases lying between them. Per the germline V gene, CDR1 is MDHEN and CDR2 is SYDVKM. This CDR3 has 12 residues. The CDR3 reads CASRHGSYEQYF. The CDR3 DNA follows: TGTGCCAGCAGACACGGGAGCTACGAGCAGTACTTC.

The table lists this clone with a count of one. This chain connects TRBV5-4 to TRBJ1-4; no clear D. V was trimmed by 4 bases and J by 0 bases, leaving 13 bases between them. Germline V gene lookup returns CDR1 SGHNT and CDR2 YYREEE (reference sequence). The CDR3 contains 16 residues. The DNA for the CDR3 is TGTGCCAGCAGCCCGGGTTTCTTAACAACTAATGAAAAACTGTTTTTT. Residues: CASSPGFLTTNEKLFF.

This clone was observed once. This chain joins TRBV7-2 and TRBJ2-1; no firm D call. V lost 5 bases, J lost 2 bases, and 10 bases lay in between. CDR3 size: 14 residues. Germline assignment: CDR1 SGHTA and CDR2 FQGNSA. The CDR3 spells CASSTRFPYNEQFF. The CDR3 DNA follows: TGTGCCAGCAGCACCAGGTTCCCCTACAATGAGCAGTTCTTC.

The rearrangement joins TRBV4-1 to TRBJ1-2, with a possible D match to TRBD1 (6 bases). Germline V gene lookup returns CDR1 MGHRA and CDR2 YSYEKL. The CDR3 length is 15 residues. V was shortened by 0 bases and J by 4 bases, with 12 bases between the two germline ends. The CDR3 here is CASSQDLGAGYGYTF. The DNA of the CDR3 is TGCGCCAGCAGCCAAGATTTGGGGGCGGGCTATGGCTACACCTTC.

This CDR3 reads CASTPTGTDTRGYTF. The DNA of the CDR3 is TGTGCCAGCACCCCGACCGGGACAGATACTAGAGGCTACACCTTC. The V gene is TRBV6-5, the J gene TRBJ1-2, with 7 bases lining up with TRBD1. CDR1 MNHEY and CDR2 SVGAGI come from the germline V gene. Trimming at V came to 7 bases and at J to 8 bases, leaving 16 bases not matched to a gene. This CDR3 has 15 amino acids.

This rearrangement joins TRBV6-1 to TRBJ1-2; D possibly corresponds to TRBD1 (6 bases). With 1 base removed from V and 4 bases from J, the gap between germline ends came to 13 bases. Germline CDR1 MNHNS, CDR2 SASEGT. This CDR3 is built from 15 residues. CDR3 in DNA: TGTGCCAGCAGTGAAGTCGGGGGGCTGGTCTATGGCTACACCTTC. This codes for CASSEVGGLVYGYTF.

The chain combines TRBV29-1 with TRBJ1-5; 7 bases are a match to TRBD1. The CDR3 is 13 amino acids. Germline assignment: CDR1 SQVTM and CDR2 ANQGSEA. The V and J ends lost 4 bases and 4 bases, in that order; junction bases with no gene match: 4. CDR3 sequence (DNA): TGCAGCGTTGCGAGGGACAGAAATCAGCCCCAGCATTTT. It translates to CSVARDRNQPQHF.

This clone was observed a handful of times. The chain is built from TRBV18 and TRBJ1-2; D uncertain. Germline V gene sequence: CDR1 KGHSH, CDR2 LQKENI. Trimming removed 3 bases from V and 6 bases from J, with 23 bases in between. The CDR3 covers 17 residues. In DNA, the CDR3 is TGTGCCAGCTCACCTTTCGACGTCGGAGGTTCCAATGATGGCTACACCTTC. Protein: CASSPFDVGGSNDGYTF. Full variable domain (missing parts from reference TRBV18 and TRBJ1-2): NAGVMQNPRHLVRRRGQEARLRCSPMKGHSHVYWYRQLPEEGLKFMVYLQKENIIDESGMPKERFSAEFPKEGPSILRIQQVVRGDSAAYFCASSPFDVGGSNDGYTFGSGTRLTVV.

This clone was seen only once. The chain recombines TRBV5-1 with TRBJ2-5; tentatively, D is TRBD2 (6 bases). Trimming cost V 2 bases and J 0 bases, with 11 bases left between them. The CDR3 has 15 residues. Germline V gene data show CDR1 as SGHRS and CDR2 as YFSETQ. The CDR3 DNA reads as TGCGCCAGCAGCTTTGGCGGGACCGACCAAGAGACCCAGTACTTC. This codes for CASSFGGTDQETQYF.

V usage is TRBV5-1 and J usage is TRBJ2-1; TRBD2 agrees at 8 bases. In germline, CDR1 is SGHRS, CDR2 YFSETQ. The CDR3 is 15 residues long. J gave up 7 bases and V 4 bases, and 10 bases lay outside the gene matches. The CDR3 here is CASSKVSGVGNEQFF. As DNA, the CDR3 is TGCGCCAGCAGCAAAGTTAGCGGGGTGGGGAATGAGCAGTTCTTC.

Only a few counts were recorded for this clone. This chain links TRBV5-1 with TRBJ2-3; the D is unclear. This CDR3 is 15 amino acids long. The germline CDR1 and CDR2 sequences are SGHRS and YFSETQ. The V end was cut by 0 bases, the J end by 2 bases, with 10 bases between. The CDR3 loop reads CASSLVGGYTDTQYF. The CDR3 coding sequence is TGCGCCAGCAGCTTGGTTGGCGGTTACACAGATACGCAGTATTTT.

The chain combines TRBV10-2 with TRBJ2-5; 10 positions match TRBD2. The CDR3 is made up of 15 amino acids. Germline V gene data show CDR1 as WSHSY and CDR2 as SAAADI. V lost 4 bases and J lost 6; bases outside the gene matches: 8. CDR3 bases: TGCGCCAGCAGTGTGTCTAGCGGGAGTGTAAAGACCCAGTACTTC. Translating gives CASSVSSGSVKTQYF.

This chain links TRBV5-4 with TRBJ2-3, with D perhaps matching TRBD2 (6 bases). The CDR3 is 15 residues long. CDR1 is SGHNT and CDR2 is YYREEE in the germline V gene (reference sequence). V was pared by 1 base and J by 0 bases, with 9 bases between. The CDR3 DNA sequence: TGTGCCAGCAGCTTGCGGGAGTCTAGCACAGATACGCAGTATTTT. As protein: CASSLRESSTDTQYF.

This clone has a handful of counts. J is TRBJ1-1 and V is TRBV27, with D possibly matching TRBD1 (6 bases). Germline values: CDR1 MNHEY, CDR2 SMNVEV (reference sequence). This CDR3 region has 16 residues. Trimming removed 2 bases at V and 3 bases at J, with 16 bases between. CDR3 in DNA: TGTGCCAGCAGTTTAAGACAGAGGAACAGGGACACTGAAGCTTTCTTT. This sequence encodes CASSLRQRNRDTEAFF.

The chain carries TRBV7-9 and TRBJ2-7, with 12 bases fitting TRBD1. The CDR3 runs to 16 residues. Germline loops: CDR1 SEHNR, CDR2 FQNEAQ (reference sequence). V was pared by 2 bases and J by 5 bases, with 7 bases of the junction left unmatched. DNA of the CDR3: TGTGCCAGCAGCTTAAGCCGGGACAGGGGGCTGGACGAGCAGTACTTC. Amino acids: CASSLSRDRGLDEQYF.